This T cell receptor (beta chain) emerged from a study of cytomegalovirus exposure and HLA in healthy donors. For the study at large: Earlier findings included nearly 120 million unique TCR beta sequences obtained from about 180 million T cells. Most genotyped donors, 81% of 398, had Caucasian-associated genetic ancestry. Study findings and constraints: Presence/absence analyses rested on an assumption that sequencing depth was roughly uniform across donors.

This clone was counted a single time. What it binds is not known. Trimming cost V 1 base and J 7 bases, with 14 bases left between them. The CDR3 runs to 15 residues. CDR1 SGHTA and CDR2 FQGNSA come from the germline V gene. Both 60 Vbeta primers and 13 Jbeta primers went into the PCR. The data were produced by immunoSEQ multiplex PCR, yet TCRdb's version contains in-frame clones alone and is incomplete. The sample has some 150,000 clones, approximately 85% seen once; the top ten hold around 10%. All the people who gave samples were healthy bone marrow donors. The chain links TRBV7-2 to TRBJ1-5; D possibly corresponds to TRBD1 (5 bases). This clonotype was sampled from a man between 45 and 60 years old in good health and CMV-seropositive. What was sequenced was PBMCs. CDR3 nucleotides: TGTGCCAGCAGCTTAGACTCAGGGTCGTACCAGCCCCAGCATTTT. It translates to CASSLDSGSYQPQHF. The complete variable domain, with remaining parts taken from reference TRBV7-2 and TRBJ1-5, reads GAGVSQSPSNKVTEKGKDVELRCDPISGHTALYWYRQSLGQGLEFLIYFQGNSAPDKSGLPSDRFSAERTGGSVSTLTIQRTQQEDSAVYLCASSLDSGSYQPQHFGDGTRLSIL.